The 24 T cell receptor beta chains reported below all come from one sample, sequenced in a study of radiotherapy plus CTLA-4 blockade in lung cancer. The assay was immunoSEQ multiplex PCR, and TCRdb's table has in-frame clones only and misses some. Found here are 65,000 to 90,000 clones, around 86% of them singletons; the top ten hold approximately 0.9%. Sequencing used peripheral blood, obtained from a patient treated with radiotherapy plus ipilimumab. The receptors were sampled from a human donor with non-small cell lung cancer who had stable disease on radiotherapy plus ipilimumab.

The J gene is TRBJ1-5, the V gene TRBV19; D is unresolved. The CDR3 spans 16 residues. Germline lookup yields CDR1 LNHDA and CDR2 SQIVND (reference sequence). Trimming took 5 bases from V and 4 from J, leaving 18 bases between them. The CDR3 loop reads CASSRERAERNQPQHF. As DNA, the CDR3 is TGTGCCAGTAGTCGGGAACGGGCAGAACGGAATCAGCCCCAGCATTTT.

The chain combines TRBV2 with TRBJ1-1, with a weak D call TRBD1 (5 bases). Trimming shortened V by 4 bases and J by 8 bases, and 23 bases separated the two germline ends. Germline-derived CDR1 and CDR2 are SNHLY and FYNNEI. CDR3 size: 16 residues. CDR3: CASSVSSGKMATEAFF. The DNA for the CDR3 is TGTGCCAGCAGTGTATCGTCAGGGAAGATGGCAACGGAAGCTTTCTTT.

This clone was seen only a few times. This chain joins TRBV7-9 and TRBJ2-5; maybe TRBD2 (5 bases). V lost 5 bases and J lost 5, with 9 bases in between. Germline lookup yields CDR1 SEHNR and CDR2 FQNEAQ (reference sequence). This CDR3 contains 12 residues. The CDR3 region is CASSPWTETQYF. CDR3 sequence (DNA): TGTGCCAGCAGCCCTTGGACTGAGACCCAGTACTTC.

The chain joins TRBV4-1 to TRBJ1-5; D is uncertain. This CDR3 has 13 amino acids. Germline CDR1 is MGHRA and CDR2 is YSYEKL. Between the trimmed V and J ends, which lost 1 base and 5 bases, there was a span of 6 bases. The CDR3 DNA sequence: TGCGCCAGCAGCCAAGCCCTTTATCAGCCCCAGCATTTT. Its protein product is CASSQALYQPQHF.

This clone occurred once. The CDR3 region has the DNA TGTGCCAGCAGTGCTCGACAGGGGACTAGCGGGAGTTCAGATACGCAGTATTTT. It is translated as CASSARQGTSGSSDTQYF. J is TRBJ2-3 and V is TRBV2, with 14 bases identical to TRBD2. V trimming: 4 bases; J trimming: 4 bases; junction bases outside the gene matches: 10. Germline loops: CDR1 SNHLY, CDR2 FYNNEI. This CDR3 is built from 18 residues.

The genes are TRBV18 and TRBJ2-5; no clear D. V lost 2 bases, J lost 2 bases, and 6 bases lay in between. The CDR3 contains 13 residues. From germline, CDR1 is KGHSH and CDR2 LQKENI. The CDR3 nucleotides read TGTGCCAGCTCACCAGGGCAGCAAGAGACCCAGTACTTC. Encoded protein: CASSPGQQETQYF.

This sequence joins TRBV2 and TRBJ1-4; D is unresolved. V lost 2 bases and J lost 8, with 9 bases in between. The V gene's germline CDR1 is SNHLY and CDR2 FYNNEI. The CDR3 length is 13 residues. DNA of the CDR3: TGTGCCAGCAGTGAAAGGCACAGCGAAAAACTGTTTTTT. Translating gives CASSERHSEKLFF.

The gene calls are TRBV29-1 and TRBJ1-4; D is uncertain. CDR1 is SQVTM, CDR2 ANQGSEA, per germline. This CDR3 spans 13 amino acids. The V end was cut by 2 bases, the J end by 12 bases, with 16 bases between. CDR3 nucleotide sequence: TGCAGCGTTGAAAAGTACGTGCCCGGAGAACTGTTTTTT. Amino acids: CSVEKYVPGELFF.

In its sample, this clone was seen once. The chain joins TRBV19 to TRBJ1-6; no firm D call. V lost 2 bases, J lost 8 bases, and 7 bases lay in between. CDR3 length: 13 residues. Germline CDR1 and CDR2: LNHDA and SQIVND (reference sequence). The CDR3 sequence: CASSIRRDSPLHF. In DNA, the CDR3 is TGTGCCAGTAGTATACGCCGAGATTCACCCCTCCACTTT.

V usage is TRBV9 and J usage is TRBJ1-1; TRBD1 is a possible D gene (6 bases). Germline V gives CDR1 SGDLS, CDR2 YYNGEE. The CDR3 spans 16 residues. The V gene lost 0 bases and the J gene lost 1 base, with 13 bases spanning the gap. The CDR3 is CASSVEQGTGNTEAFF. CDR3 sequence (DNA): TGTGCCAGCAGCGTAGAACAGGGAACCGGGAACACTGAAGCTTTCTTT.

The rearrangement joins TRBV6-1 to TRBJ1-5; possible D gene TRBD1, 5 bases. This CDR3 is 13 amino acids long. In germline, CDR1 is MNHNS, CDR2 SASEGT. Trimming shortened V by 6 bases and J by 6 bases, and 12 bases separated the two germline ends. The CDR3, as DNA: TGTGCCAGCAGCGCGACAGTGGGTCAGCCCCAGCATTTT. Protein product: CASSATVGQPQHF.

This clone was seen a few times. The chain uses TRBV4-2 and TRBJ2-7, with D unclear. The CDR3 spans 16 residues. Between the trimmed V and J ends, which lost 0 bases and 0 bases, there was a span of 12 bases. Germline CDR1 LGHNA, CDR2 YNFKEQ. This chain's CDR3 is CASSQDSAVPSYEQYF. CDR3 sequence (DNA): TGTGCCAGCAGCCAAGATTCGGCAGTACCCTCCTACGAGCAGTACTTC.

This chain connects TRBV5-1 to TRBJ2-1, with 8 bases aligning to TRBD2. Germline V gene data show CDR1 as SGHRS and CDR2 as YFSETQ. The CDR3 is 16 amino acids. The V segment lost 4 bases and the J segment 9 bases; nucleotides outside the gene matches: 15. CDR3 in amino acids: CASSPPWVSGTSEQFF. The CDR3 DNA sequence: TGCGCCAGCAGCCCACCCTGGGTTAGCGGGACCTCTGAGCAGTTCTTC.

The chain joins TRBV6-6 to TRBJ2-2; D gene uncertain. Germline lookup yields CDR1 MNHNY and CDR2 SVGAGI (reference sequence). The CDR3 contains 14 residues. With 6 bases removed from V and 3 bases from J, the gap between germline ends came to 11 bases. Here the CDR3 DNA reads TGTGCCAGCAGCCCCACTGGCCACACCGGGGAGCTGTTTTTT. It yields the protein CASSPTGHTGELFF.

This sequence joins TRBV7-2 and TRBJ1-4; D unclear. This CDR3 region has 15 residues. The germline V gene has CDR1 SGHTA and CDR2 FQGNSA. Trimming shortened V by 4 bases and J by 0 bases, and 9 bases separated the two germline ends. The CDR3 coding sequence is TGTGCCAGCAGCTCGATTGGTGCAACTAATGAAAAACTGTTTTTT. Its translation: CASSSIGATNEKLFF.

CDR3 region: CASSSDSLWGEQFF. CDR3 DNA: TGTGCCAGCAGCTCGGACTCGCTCTGGGGGGAGCAGTTCTTC. The V and J genes are TRBV7-3 and TRBJ2-1, with D tentatively TRBD1 or TRBD2 (5 bases each). CDR3 size: 14 residues. V dropped 4 bases and J dropped 10 bases, with 17 bases sitting between them. The V gene's germline CDR1 is SGHTA and CDR2 FQGTGA.

The rearrangement joins TRBV28 to TRBJ2-2, with 13 bases that match TRBD2. After removal of 6 bases from V and 7 bases from J, the junction contained 11 bases not matched to a gene. Germline V gives CDR1 MDHEN, CDR2 SYDVKM. The CDR3 spans 17 residues. This chain's CDR3 is CASRPGLAGPRGGELFF. The CDR3 coding sequence is TGTGCCAGCAGACCGGGACTAGCGGGACCTAGGGGCGGGGAGCTGTTTTTT.

The chain joins TRBV6-5 to TRBJ1-2; 12 bases fit TRBD1. There are 14 residues in the CDR3. Germline CDR1 is MNHEY and CDR2 is SVGAGI. Trimming removed 5 bases from V and 8 bases from J; junction bases left unmatched: 6. The CDR3 sequence: CASSTGQGAAGYTF. As DNA, the CDR3 is TGTGCCAGCAGTACGGGACAGGGGGCGGCCGGCTACACCTTC.

The genes are TRBV6-6 and TRBJ1-1, with 8 positions matching TRBD1. V trimming: 5 bases; J trimming: 4 bases; junction bases outside the gene matches: 3. Germline V gives CDR1 MNHNY, CDR2 SVGAGI (reference sequence). The CDR3 length is 13 residues. The CDR3 region has the DNA TGTGCCAGCAGTGCCACAGGGGGCACTGAAGCTTTCTTT. It is translated as CASSATGGTEAFF.

The rearrangement uses TRBV7-8 and TRBJ2-2, with D possibly being TRBD1 (5 bases). Germline-derived CDR1 and CDR2 are SGHVS and FQNEAQ. V was shortened by 2 bases and J by 6 bases, with 13 bases between the two germline ends. This CDR3 has 15 amino acids. The CDR3 DNA reads TGTGCCAGCAGCTTAAGGGGCAGGGTTGCCGGGGAGCTGTTTTTT. Amino acid sequence: CASSLRGRVAGELFF.

The chain has TRBV2 and TRBJ2-7; tentative D call: TRBD2 (7 bases). The CDR3 is made up of 14 amino acids. Germline loops: CDR1 SNHLY, CDR2 FYNNEI. V dropped 6 bases and J dropped 3 bases, with 15 bases sitting between them. The CDR3 bases are TGTGCCAGCAGCGCAACAGGGAGGGGCTACGAGCAGTACTTC. This sequence encodes CASSATGRGYEQYF.

This chain joins TRBV30 and TRBJ2-7; 8 nucleotides agree with TRBD1. The CDR3 spans 14 residues. CDR1 is GTSNPN, CDR2 SVGIG, per germline (reference sequence). The junction had 8 bases not matched to a gene; V was cut back by 3 bases and J by 4 bases. CDR3 loop: CAWRELDRVYEQYF. CDR3 DNA: TGTGCCTGGAGGGAACTGGACAGGGTATACGAGCAGTACTTC. The full variable domain, rest sourced from reference TRBV30 and TRBJ2-7, is SQTIHQWPATLVQPVGSPLSLECTVEGTSNPNLYWYRQAAGRGLQLLFYSVGIGQISSEVPQNLSASRPQDRQFILSSKKLLLSDSGFYLCAWRELDRVYEQYFGPGTRLTVT.

The V and J genes are TRBV27 and TRBJ1-6; D possibly corresponds to TRBD1 (5 bases). V lost 7 bases and J lost 7, with 8 bases in between. Germline V gives CDR1 MNHEY, CDR2 SMNVEV (reference sequence). The CDR3 length is 12 residues. CDR3 protein: CASTEGNSPLHF. The CDR3 DNA is TGTGCCAGCACGGAGGGGAATTCACCCCTCCACTTT.

The chain carries TRBV30 and TRBJ2-7; TRBD2 matches at 8 bases. J lost 0 bases, V lost 4 bases, and 11 bases had no gene match. The CDR3 spans 16 residues. The germline CDR1 and CDR2 sequences are GTSNPN and SVGIG (reference sequence). This CDR3 reads CAWTHPRGGVSYEQYF. The CDR3 nucleotides read TGTGCCTGGACCCATCCCCGGGGGGGGGTCTCCTACGAGCAGTACTTC.